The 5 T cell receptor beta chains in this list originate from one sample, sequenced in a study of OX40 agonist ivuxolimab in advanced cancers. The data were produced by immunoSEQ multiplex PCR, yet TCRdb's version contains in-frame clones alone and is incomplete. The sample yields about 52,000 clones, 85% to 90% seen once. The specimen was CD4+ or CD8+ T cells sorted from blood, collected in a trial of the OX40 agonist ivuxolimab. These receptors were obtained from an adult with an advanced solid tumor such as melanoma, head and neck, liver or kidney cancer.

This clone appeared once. The CDR3 loop is CASSPPRGSWSTEAFF. Written as DNA, the CDR3 is TGTGCCAGCTCACCACCGCGAGGGTCATGGAGCACTGAAGCTTTCTTT. The gene calls are TRBV18 and TRBJ1-1; no firm D call. CDR1 and CDR2 (germline): KGHSH, LQKENI. Trimming removed 0 bases at V and 4 bases at J, with 15 bases between. This CDR3 comprises 16 residues.

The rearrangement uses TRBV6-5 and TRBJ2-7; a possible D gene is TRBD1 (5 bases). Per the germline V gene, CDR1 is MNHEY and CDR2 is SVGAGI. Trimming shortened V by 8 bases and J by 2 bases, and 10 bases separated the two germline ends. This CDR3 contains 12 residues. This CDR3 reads CASGSGTYEQYF. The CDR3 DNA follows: TGTGCCAGCGGTTCAGGGACCTACGAGCAGTACTTC.

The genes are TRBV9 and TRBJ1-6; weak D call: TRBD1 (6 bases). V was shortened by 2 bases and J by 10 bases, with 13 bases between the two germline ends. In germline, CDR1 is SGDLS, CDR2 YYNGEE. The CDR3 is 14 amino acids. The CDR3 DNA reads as TGTGCCAGCAGCGTGGGGGGGCTCATGTCACCCCTCCACTTT. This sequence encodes CASSVGGLMSPLHF.

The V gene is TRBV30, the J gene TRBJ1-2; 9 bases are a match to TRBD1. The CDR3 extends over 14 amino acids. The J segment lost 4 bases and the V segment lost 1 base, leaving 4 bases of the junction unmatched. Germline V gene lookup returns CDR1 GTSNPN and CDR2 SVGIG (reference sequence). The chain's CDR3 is CAWSAQTGGYGYTF. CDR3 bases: TGTGCCTGGAGTGCCCAGACAGGGGGCTATGGCTACACCTTC. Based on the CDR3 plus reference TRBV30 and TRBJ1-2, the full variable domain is SQTIHQWPATLVQPVGSPLSLECTVEGTSNPNLYWYRQAAGRGLQLLFYSVGIGQISSEVPQNLSASRPQDRQFILSSKKLLLSDSGFYLCAWSAQTGGYGYTFGSGTRLTVV.

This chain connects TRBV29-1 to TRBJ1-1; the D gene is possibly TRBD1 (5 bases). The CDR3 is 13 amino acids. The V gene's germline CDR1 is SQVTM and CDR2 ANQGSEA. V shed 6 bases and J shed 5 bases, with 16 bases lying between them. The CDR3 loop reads CSVSRGRITEAFF. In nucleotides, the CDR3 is TGCAGCGTGTCGCGGGGGAGGATAACTGAAGCTTTCTTT.